The 18 T cell receptor beta chains given below trace back to one sample, sequenced in a study of T cell responses to AZD1222 COVID-19 vaccine. Some clones are missing from TCRdb's copy, which holds only in-frame ones; the method was immunoSEQ multiplex PCR. This table holds some 190,000 clones, over 75% found once. The sample in question was peripheral blood, obtained on day 0 of AZD1222 vaccination. These receptors originate from an adult in good health.

V gene TRBV10-3 combines with J gene TRBJ1-6; no reliable D call. Looked up from germline, CDR1 is ENHRY and CDR2 is SYGVKD. This CDR3 spans 14 amino acids. The V end was cut by 8 bases, the J end by 9 bases, with 17 bases between. CDR3 sequence reads: CAIAVAGTGSPLHF. The CDR3 DNA sequence: TGTGCCATCGCCGTCGCCGGCACGGGTTCACCCCTCCACTTT.

The chain joins TRBV9 to TRBJ2-1; D is perhaps TRBD2 (5 bases). The CDR3 runs to 12 residues. V was shortened by 0 bases and J by 7 bases, with 5 bases between the two germline ends. Germline loops: CDR1 SGDLS, CDR2 YYNGEE. The DNA for the CDR3 is TGTGCCAGCAGCGTAGCGGGGAATGAGCAGTTCTTC. Translation gives CASSVAGNEQFF.

The V gene is TRBV12-3 or TRBV12-4, the J gene TRBJ2-1; D is perhaps TRBD1 (6 bases). The CDR3 totals 11 residues. Trimming removed 6 bases from V and 11 bases from J, with 11 bases in between. The DNA of the CDR3 is TGTGCCAGCAGACAGGGTCGGAAGCAGTTCTTC. Encoded protein: CASRQGRKQFF.

Written as DNA, the CDR3 is TGTGCCAGCAGCCAACGACAGGGGCACACTGAAGCTTTCTTT. Amino acids: CASSQRQGHTEAFF. The rearrangement joins TRBV7-9 to TRBJ1-1, with 8 bases aligning to TRBD1. Trimming cost V 5 bases and J 3 bases; bases outside gene matches: 5. CDR3 length: 14 amino acids. Germline V gene lookup returns CDR1 SEHNR and CDR2 FQNEAQ (reference sequence).

The V gene is TRBV24-1, the J gene TRBJ2-2, with D possibly being TRBD2 (5 bases). Germline V gives CDR1 KGHDR, CDR2 SFDVKD. CDR3 length: 16 residues. The V and J ends lost 3 bases and 6 bases respectively, with 16 bases between them. Here the CDR3 reads CATSDATGSNPGELFF. The DNA of the CDR3 is TGTGCCACCAGTGATGCTACGGGGTCCAACCCCGGGGAGCTGTTTTTT.

The chain employs TRBV20-1 and TRBJ1-2; D ambiguous. V was cut by 0 bases and J by 8 bases, with 7 bases left in between. The CDR3 spans 11 residues. Germline CDR1 is DFQATT and CDR2 is SNEGSKA (reference sequence). The CDR3 loop is CSAREARGYTF. The CDR3 DNA sequence: TGCAGTGCTAGAGAGGCTAGAGGCTACACCTTC.

The chain couples TRBV7-9 to TRBJ1-5; no clear D. Germline V gene sequence: CDR1 SEHNR, CDR2 FQNEAQ (reference sequence). This CDR3 is 16 amino acids long. The ends were cut back, 4 bases at V and 1 base at J, with 14 bases in the middle. CDR3 residues: CASSSHREPSNQPQHF. The DNA for the CDR3 is TGTGCCAGCAGCTCACACCGCGAGCCAAGCAATCAGCCCCAGCATTTT.

The chain is built from TRBV6-5 and TRBJ1-6; no reliable D call. This CDR3 spans 15 amino acids. Germline CDR1 MNHEY, CDR2 SVGAGI. V lost 8 bases and J 0 bases, leaving 11 bases between the germline ends. DNA for the CDR3: TGTGCCAGCCTGGGATTGAGCTCCTATAATTCACCCCTCCACTTT. It is translated as CASLGLSSYNSPLHF.

This clone was observed a single time. This chain links TRBV7-2 with TRBJ1-1; D call uncertain. This CDR3 has 14 residues. The ends were cut back, 5 bases at V and 2 bases at J, with 12 bases in the middle. CDR1 and CDR2 from the germline V gene are SGHTA and FQGNSA. The CDR3 region is CASSAGLTNTEAFF. DNA of the CDR3: TGTGCCAGCAGCGCAGGACTCACCAACACTGAAGCTTTCTTT.

The CDR3 reads CASSQVVGGIYNEQFF. The CDR3 bases are TGTGCCAGCAGCCAAGTAGTGGGGGGGATTTACAATGAGCAGTTCTTC. The V gene is TRBV4-2, the J gene TRBJ2-1, with TRBD2 identical over 7 bases. Trimming at V came to 1 base and at J to 4 bases, leaving 7 bases not matched to a gene. The CDR3 runs to 16 residues. In germline, CDR1 is LGHNA, CDR2 YNFKEQ.

This clone was recorded a few times. One junction end does not reproduce the germline sequence, and a read error may be involved. The V gene is TRBV3-1 (or the pseudogene TRBV3-2), the J gene TRBJ2-6, with D perhaps being TRBD1 or TRBD2 (5 bases each). Germline CDR1 reads LGHDT; CDR2 reads YNNKEL (reference sequence). CDR3 length equals 20 residues. The CDR3: CATSPPGQGNRSPGANVLTF. Here the CDR3 DNA reads TGTGCCACCAGCCCGCCGGGGCAAGGAAATAGGTCCCCTGGGGCCAACGTCCTGACTTTC.

The chain combines TRBV15 with TRBJ2-7; no reliable D call. V lost 0 bases, J lost 3 bases, and 15 bases lay in between. From germline, CDR1 is LNHNV and CDR2 YYDKDF (reference sequence). CDR3 length: 16 amino acids. The CDR3 coding sequence is TGTGCCACCAGCAGAGATCAGCAAGGGTCCTTCTACGAGCAGTACTTC. It is translated as CATSRDQQGSFYEQYF.

The V and J genes are TRBV20-1 and TRBJ2-1; no clear D. The germline V gene has CDR1 DFQATT and CDR2 SNEGSKA (reference sequence). The CDR3 consists of 11 residues. The V and J ends lost 0 bases and 14 bases respectively, with 11 bases between them. The CDR3 spells CSAREVAVEFF. The CDR3 nucleotides are TGCAGTGCTAGAGAGGTAGCTGTAGAGTTCTTC.

The rearrangement joins TRBV5-6 to TRBJ2-1; D may be TRBD2 (6 bases). This CDR3 is built from 15 residues. The V gene's germline CDR1 is SGHDT and CDR2 YYEEEE. Trimming took 0 bases from V and 2 from J, leaving 9 bases between them. The DNA of the CDR3 is TGTGCCAGCAGCTTGGAACTAGCCACCTACAATGAGCAGTTCTTC. Encoded protein: CASSLELATYNEQFF.

Here the CDR3 reads CASSESETGNSPLHF. The CDR3 region has the DNA TGTGCCAGCAGTGAGTCCGAGACAGGAAATTCACCCCTCCACTTT. The chain links TRBV6-1 to TRBJ1-6; TRBD1 might be the D (6 bases). The CDR3 totals 15 residues. The germline V gene has CDR1 MNHNS and CDR2 SASEGT. V was shortened by 3 bases and J by 7 bases, with 13 bases between the two germline ends.

The chain recombines TRBV4-2 with TRBJ1-6; D gene uncertain. This CDR3 comprises 17 residues. Germline CDR1 is LGHNA and CDR2 is YNFKEQ. Trimming cost V 0 bases and J 0 bases, with 9 bases left between them. The CDR3 DNA reads as TGTGCCAGCAGCCAAGATCCCGGGAGCTCCTATAATTCACCCCTCCACTTT. Amino acid sequence: CASSQDPGSSYNSPLHF.

The chain links TRBV13 to TRBJ2-5; 14 nucleotides agree with TRBD2. The germline V gene encodes CDR1 PRHDT and CDR2 FYEKMQ (reference sequence). V gave up 5 bases and J gave up 5 bases; unmatched junction bases: 7. The CDR3 totals 16 residues. The CDR3 DNA reads as TGTGCCAGCAGCCTGACTAGCGGGGGGGTGCTGGAGACCCAGTACTTC. Translated, it gives CASSLTSGGVLETQYF.

V gene TRBV10-1 combines with J gene TRBJ2-1, with 9 bases fitting TRBD2. Germline trimming cut 5 bases from V and 2 bases from J; bases unmatched to any gene: 7. CDR1 and CDR2 from the germline V gene are WNHNN and SYGVQD (reference sequence). The CDR3 extends over 16 amino acids. The CDR3 here is CASSPTSGITYNEQFF. CDR3 in DNA: TGCGCCAGCAGTCCGACTAGCGGAATTACCTACAATGAGCAGTTCTTC.